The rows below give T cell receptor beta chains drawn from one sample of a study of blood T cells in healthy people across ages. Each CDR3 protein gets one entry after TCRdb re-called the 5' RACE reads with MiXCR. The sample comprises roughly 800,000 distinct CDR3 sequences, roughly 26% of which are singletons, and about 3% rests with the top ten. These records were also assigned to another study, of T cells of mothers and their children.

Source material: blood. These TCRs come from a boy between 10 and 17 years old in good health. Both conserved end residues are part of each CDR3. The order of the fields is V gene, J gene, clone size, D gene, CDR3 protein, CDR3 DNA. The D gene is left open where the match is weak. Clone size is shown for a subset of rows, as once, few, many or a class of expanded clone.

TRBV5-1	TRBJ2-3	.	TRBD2	CASSQRGDTDTQYF	TGCGCCAGCAGCCAGCGGGGGGACACAGATACGCAGTATTTT
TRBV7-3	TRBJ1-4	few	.	CASSTSIRDMGEKLFF	TGTGCCAGCAGCACCTCTATCCGGGACATGGGTGAAAAACTGTTTTTT
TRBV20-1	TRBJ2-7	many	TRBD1	CSARSGQDYEQYF	TGCAGTGCTAGGTCCGGACAGGACTACGAGCAGTACTTC
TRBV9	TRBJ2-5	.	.	CASSVGVKRRTQYF	TGTGCCAGCAGCGTAGGGGTGAAGCGGCGGACCCAGTACTTC
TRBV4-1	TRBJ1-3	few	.	CASSQVAGQVGNTIYF	TGCGCCAGCAGCCAAGTTGCGGGGCAGGTCGGAAACACCATATATTTT
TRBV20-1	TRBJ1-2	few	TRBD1	CSARETGGSSGYTF	TGCAGTGCTAGAGAGACAGGGGGGAGTAGTGGCTACACCTTC
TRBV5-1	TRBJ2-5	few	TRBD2	CASSLAGLAGLETQYF	TGCGCCAGCAGCTTGGCCGGGCTAGCGGGGCTAGAGACCCAGTACTTC
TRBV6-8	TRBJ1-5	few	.	CASTTRAEGTMRQPQHF	TGTGCCAGCACTACTCGGGCGGAAGGGACCATGAGGCAGCCCCAGCATTTT
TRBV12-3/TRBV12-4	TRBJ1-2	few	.	CASSFYGTTYGYTF	TGTGCCAGCAGTTTTTACGGCACCACCTATGGCTACACCTTC
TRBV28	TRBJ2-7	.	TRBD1	CAIRTGRTYEQYF	TGTGCCATCCGGACAGGGAGGACCTACGAGCAGTACTTC
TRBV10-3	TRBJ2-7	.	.	CAISEWGTGPYEQYF	TGTGCCATCAGTGAGTGGGGTACGGGCCCCTACGAGCAGTACTTC
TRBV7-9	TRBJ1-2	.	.	CASRFRGNYGYTF	TGTGCCAGCAGATTCAGGGGTAACTATGGCTACACCTTC
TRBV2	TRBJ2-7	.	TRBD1	CASSAGTGGRQYF	TGTGCCAGCAGCGCCGGGACAGGGGGGAGGCAGTACTTC
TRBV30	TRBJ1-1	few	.	CAWSVVRTEAFF	TGTGCCTGGAGTGTAGTCCGCACTGAAGCTTTCTTT
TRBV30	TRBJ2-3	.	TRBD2	CAFTSGQSTDTQYF	TGTGCCTTCACTAGCGGACAGAGCACAGATACGCAGTATTTT
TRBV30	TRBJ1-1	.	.	CAWSAQGGPLPF	TGTGCCTGGAGTGCCCAGGGTGGACCGCTACCCTTT
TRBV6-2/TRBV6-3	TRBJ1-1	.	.	CASSYSASLYSRAFF	TGTGCCAGCAGTTACTCAGCGTCCCTATATTCCAGGGCTTTCTTT
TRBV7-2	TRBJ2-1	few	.	CASSPRRSSYNEQFF	TGTGCCAGCAGCCCCAGACGGAGCTCCTACAATGAGCAGTTCTTC
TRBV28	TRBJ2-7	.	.	CASSSRRQYF	TGTGCCAGCAGTTCCCGGAGGCAGTACTTC
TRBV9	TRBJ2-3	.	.	CASSVAFSTDTQYF	TGTGCCAGCAGCGTAGCGTTCAGCACAGATACGCAGTATTTT
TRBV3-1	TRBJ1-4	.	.	CASSHPAGGNEKLFF	TGTGCCAGCAGCCATCCAGCTGGCGGAAATGAAAAACTGTTTTTT
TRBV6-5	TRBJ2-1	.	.	CASSQTGGHNEQFF	TGTGCCAGCAGCCAGACTGGGGGGCACAATGAGCAGTTCTTC
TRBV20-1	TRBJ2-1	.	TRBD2	CSARQLAGGHYNEQFF	TGCAGTGCTAGACAGCTAGCGGGAGGGCACTACAATGAGCAGTTCTTC
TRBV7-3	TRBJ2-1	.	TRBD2	CASSLSLAGSYNEQFF	TGTGCCAGCAGCTTAAGCCTAGCGGGTTCCTACAATGAGCAGTTCTTC
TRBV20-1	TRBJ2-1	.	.	CSPLGEAGYNEQFF	TGCAGTCCTCTAGGGGAAGCGGGCTACAATGAGCAGTTCTTC
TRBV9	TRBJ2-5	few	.	CASSPGLLGKTQYF	TGTGCCAGCAGCCCGGGACTCTTAGGGAAGACCCAGTACTTC
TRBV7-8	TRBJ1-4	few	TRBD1	CASSPDRGPAREKLFF	TGTGCCAGCAGCCCGGACAGGGGGCCAGCACGTGAAAAACTGTTTTTT
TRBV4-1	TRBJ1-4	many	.	CASSQTSGDPSGKLFF	TGCGCCAGCAGCCAAACGAGCGGGGACCCCTCGGGAAAACTGTTTTTT
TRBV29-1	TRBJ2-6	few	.	CSVRLWEVATGANVLTF	TGCAGCGTTCGGCTCTGGGAAGTCGCAACTGGGGCCAACGTCCTGACTTTC
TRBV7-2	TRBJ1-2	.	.	CASTTKGRGSPYGYTF	TGTGCCAGCACCACAAAAGGGAGGGGATCCCCCTATGGCTACACCTTC
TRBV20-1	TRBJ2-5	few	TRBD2	CSAFAGTRNEETQYF	TGCAGTGCTTTTGCCGGGACTAGGAATGAGGAGACCCAGTACTTC
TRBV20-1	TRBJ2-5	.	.	CSARMSAGTQYF	TGCAGTGCTAGGATGTCGGCGGGGACCCAGTACTTC
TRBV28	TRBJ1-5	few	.	CASSFPPGNQPQHF	TGTGCCAGCAGTTTTCCCCCGGGCAATCAGCCCCAGCATTTT
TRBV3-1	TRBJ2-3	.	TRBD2	CASSQGRGVSADTQYF	TGTGCCAGCAGCCAGGGACGGGGGGTATCGGCAGATACGCAGTATTTT
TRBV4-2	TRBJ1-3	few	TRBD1	CASSSGTADGNTIYF	TGTGCCAGCAGCTCCGGGACAGCGGATGGAAACACCATATATTTT
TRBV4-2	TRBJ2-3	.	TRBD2	CASSQEASGGRDTQYF	TGTGCCAGCAGCCAAGAAGCGAGCGGGGGGAGAGATACGCAGTATTTT
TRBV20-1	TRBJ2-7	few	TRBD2	CSATPAGGNYEQYF	TGCAGTGCCACCCCAGCGGGGGGAAACTACGAGCAGTACTTC
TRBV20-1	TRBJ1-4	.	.	CSASTRNEKLFF	TGCAGTGCTAGTACTCGTAATGAAAAACTGTTTTTT
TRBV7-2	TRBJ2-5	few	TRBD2	CASSLGGTSGETQYF	TGTGCCAGCAGCTTAGGAGGGACTAGCGGGGAGACCCAGTACTTC
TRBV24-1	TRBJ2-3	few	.	CATSDFPFSSTDTQYF	TGTGCCACCAGTGATTTTCCCTTTTCTAGCACAGATACGCAGTATTTT
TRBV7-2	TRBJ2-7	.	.	CASSIGAYEQYF	TGTGCCAGCAGCATCGGAGCGTACGAGCAGTACTTC
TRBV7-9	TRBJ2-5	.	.	CASSFPRGETQYF	TGTGCCAGCAGCTTTCCCCGCGGAGAGACCCAGTACTTC
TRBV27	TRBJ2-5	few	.	CASSENSVGETQYF	TGTGCCAGCAGTGAGAACAGCGTCGGAGAGACCCAGTACTTC
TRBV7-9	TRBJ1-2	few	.	CASSGTHSYGYTF	TGTGCCAGCAGCGGAACCCACTCGTATGGCTACACCTTC
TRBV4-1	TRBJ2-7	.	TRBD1	CASSQRTGLSYEQYF	TGCGCCAGCAGCCAAAGGACAGGGCTCTCCTACGAGCAGTACTTC
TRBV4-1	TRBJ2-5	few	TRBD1	CASSQDPGQGVRETQYF	TGCGCCAGCAGCCAAGATCCGGGACAGGGGGTCCGAGAGACCCAGTACTTC
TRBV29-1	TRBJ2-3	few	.	CSALTDTQYF	TGCAGCGCTTTAACAGATACGCAGTATTTT
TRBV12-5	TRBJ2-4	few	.	CTSATGGGFGNIQYF	TGTACTAGTGCTACCGGCGGGGGCTTTGGAAACATTCAGTACTTC
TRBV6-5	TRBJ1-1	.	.	CASSYSGGGINTEAFF	TGTGCCAGCAGTTACTCGGGAGGGGGTATAAACACTGAAGCTTTCTTT